Listed here is a single T cell receptor beta chain. What this receptor recognizes is not known. No qualities accompany the bases; no much larger clone lies one base away. This record belongs to a study of a mutant IDH1 vaccine in newly diagnosed glioma (dated by TCRdb to about 2021). For the wider study: Vaccination started 4-6 weeks after radiotherapy alone, or was given together with temozolomide cycles in the groups whose treatment included chemotherapy. Peripheral blood was collected at six visits: V03 (baseline), V05, V07, V10, V12 and V13. Of the 32 patients who were treated, 62.5% were male and roughly 38% were female, and the mean age was around 43 years. Before enrollment, most patients had been given radiochemotherapy with temozolomide as standard therapy, while the rest had received either radiotherapy alone or temozolomide alone. The week-35 safety follow-up took place at visit V12, and the week-47 end of study took place at visit V13. Longitudinal TCRB deep sequencing was done for about two dozen treated patients, wherever samples were available for exploratory analyses.

CDR1 is given as LNHNV and CDR2 as YYDKDF, both from the germline V gene (reference sequence). Relative to germline, V is 0 bases shorter and J is 3 bases shorter, with 6 bases between their ends. The CDR3 starts with the cysteine, ends with the phenylalanine, and has 13 residues. Kept here is only the CDR3 DNA, which spans 39 bases and is read in frame from base 1. The paper's findings and limits, for the study overall: Availability determined which PBMC samples were chosen for TCRB deep sequencing. Pseudoprogression seemed to be unrelated to changes in the top peripheral T cell clonotypes found by TCRB sequencing. Immune responses induced by the vaccine were seen in about 93% of patients across multiple MHC alleles. According to the authors, sample limitations meant that analyses of patient blood samples could not be reproduced.

The time point label here, explained by the study, means: week 47, end of study. Each vaccine dose, consisting of 300 ug of a 20-mer mutant IDH1 peptide in Montanide, was administered subcutaneously with topical imiquimod. Patients received eight vaccinations in weeks 1, 3, 5, 7, 11, 15, 19 and 23, corresponding to visits V03 through V10. All donors had newly diagnosed IDH1-mutant astrocytomas of WHO grade 3 or 4 that showed loss of nuclear ATRX. The samples were drawn from NOA16, a multicentre, single-arm, open-label phase I trial in Germany that tested a mutant IDH1 peptide vaccine in humans for the first time. Genomic DNA for TCRB sequencing was extracted from EDTA blood using the DNeasy Blood and Tissue Kit. The protocol used for the library was the immunoSEQ multiplex PCR assay. Rearranged TCR beta chain sequences were amplified with the hsTCRB Kit following the manufacturer's protocol. TCRB libraries were sequenced on an Illumina MiSeq. The original pipeline was this. The proprietary platform of the kit vendor was used for demultiplexing, trimming and gene mapping. TCRdb re-hosts the immuneACCESS table, in-frame sequences only. Its copies lack some clones; in the studies checked, an unresolved V gene accounts for under half of them, and the cause for the rest is not known. The V and J calls and the clone size are those of that table, but D and trimming were determined from the DNA. Counted in this sample were tens of thousands of clones; under 90% of them appeared once. In total, the top ten clones hold 0.75% to 0.95% of the sample.

This TCR was recovered from a woman aged 50 to 60 with glioma. The material was PBMCs, obtained from a glioma patient whose treatment included an IDH1 peptide vaccine. The chain was built from TRBV15 and TRBJ2-7; the D gene lacks a confident call. The encoded CDR3 is CATSRDQSYEQYF. At the DNA level, the sequence is TGTGCCACCAGCAGAGATCAAAGCTACGAGCAGTACTTC. This CDR3, with the reference TRBV15 and TRBJ2-7 proteins standing in past its ends, gives the full variable domain DAMVIQNPRYQVTQFGKPVTLSCSQTLNHNVMYWYQQKSSQAPKLLFHYYDKDFNNEADTPDNFQSRRPNTSFCFLDIRSPGLGDTAMYLCATSRDQSYEQYFGPGTRLTVT.